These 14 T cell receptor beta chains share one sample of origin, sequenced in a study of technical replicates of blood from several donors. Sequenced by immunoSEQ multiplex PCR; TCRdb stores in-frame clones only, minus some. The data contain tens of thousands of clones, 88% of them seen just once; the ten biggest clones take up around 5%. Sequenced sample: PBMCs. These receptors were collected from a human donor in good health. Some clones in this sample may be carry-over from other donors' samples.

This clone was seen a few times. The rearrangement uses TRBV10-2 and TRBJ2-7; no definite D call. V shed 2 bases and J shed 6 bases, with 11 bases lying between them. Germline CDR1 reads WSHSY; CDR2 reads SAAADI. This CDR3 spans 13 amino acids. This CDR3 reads CASSEDSSGEQYF. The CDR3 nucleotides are TGCGCCAGCAGTGAGGACTCCTCGGGCGAGCAGTACTTC.

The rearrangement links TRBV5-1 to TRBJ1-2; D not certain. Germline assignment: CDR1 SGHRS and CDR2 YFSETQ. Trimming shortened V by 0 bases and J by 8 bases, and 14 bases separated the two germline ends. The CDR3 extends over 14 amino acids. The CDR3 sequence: CASSLERIVGGYTF. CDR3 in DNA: TGCGCCAGCAGCTTGGAGCGGATCGTGGGCGGCTACACCTTC.

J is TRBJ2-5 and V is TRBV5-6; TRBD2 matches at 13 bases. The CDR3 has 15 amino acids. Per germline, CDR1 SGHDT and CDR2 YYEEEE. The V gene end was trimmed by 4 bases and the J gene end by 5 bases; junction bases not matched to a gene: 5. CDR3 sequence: CASSKTSGGSETQYF. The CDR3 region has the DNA TGTGCCAGCAGCAAGACTAGCGGGGGGTCGGAGACCCAGTACTTC.

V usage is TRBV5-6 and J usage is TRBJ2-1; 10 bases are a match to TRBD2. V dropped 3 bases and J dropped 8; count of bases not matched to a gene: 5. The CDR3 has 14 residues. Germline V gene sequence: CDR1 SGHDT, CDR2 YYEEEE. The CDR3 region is CASSSSGSMHEQFF. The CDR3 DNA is TGTGCCAGCAGCTCTAGCGGGAGTATGCATGAGCAGTTCTTC.

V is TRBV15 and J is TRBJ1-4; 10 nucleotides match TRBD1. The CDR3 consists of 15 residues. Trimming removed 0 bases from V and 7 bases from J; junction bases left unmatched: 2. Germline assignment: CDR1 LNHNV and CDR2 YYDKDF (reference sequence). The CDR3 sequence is CATSRDGTGVEKLFF. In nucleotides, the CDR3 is TGTGCCACCAGCAGAGACGGGACAGGGGTTGAAAAACTGTTTTTT.

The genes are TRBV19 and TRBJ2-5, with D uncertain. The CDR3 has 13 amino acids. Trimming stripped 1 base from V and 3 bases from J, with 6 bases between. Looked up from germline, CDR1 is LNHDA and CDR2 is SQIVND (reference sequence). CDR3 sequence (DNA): TGTGCCAGTAGTATAGGTTCAGAAGAGACCCAGTACTTC. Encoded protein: CASSIGSEETQYF.

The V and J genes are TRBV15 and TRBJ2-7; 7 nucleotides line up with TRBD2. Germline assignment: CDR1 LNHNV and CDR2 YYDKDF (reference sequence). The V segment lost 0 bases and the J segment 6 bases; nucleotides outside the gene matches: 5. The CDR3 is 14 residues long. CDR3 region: CATSRDRGRSEQYF. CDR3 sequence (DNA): TGTGCCACCAGCAGAGATCGCGGGAGAAGCGAGCAGTACTTC.

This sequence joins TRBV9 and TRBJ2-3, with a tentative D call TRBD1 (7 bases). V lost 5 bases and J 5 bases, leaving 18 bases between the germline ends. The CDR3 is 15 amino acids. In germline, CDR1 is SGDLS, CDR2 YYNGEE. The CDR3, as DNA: TGTGCCAGCAGTGCCGGGACAGCGGGTAGAGATACGCAGTATTTT. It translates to CASSAGTAGRDTQYF. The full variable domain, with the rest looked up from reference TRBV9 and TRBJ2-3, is DSGVTQTPKHLITATGQRVTLRCSPRSGDLSVYWYQQSLDQGLQFLIQYYNGEERAKGNILERFSAQQFPDLHSELNLSSLELGDSALYFCASSAGTAGRDTQYFGPGTRLTVL.

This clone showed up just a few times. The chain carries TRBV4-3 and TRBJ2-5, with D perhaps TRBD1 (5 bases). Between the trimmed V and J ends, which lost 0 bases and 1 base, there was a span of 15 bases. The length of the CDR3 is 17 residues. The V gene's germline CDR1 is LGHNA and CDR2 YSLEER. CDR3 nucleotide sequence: TGCGCCAGCAGCCAAGAATGGGTTAGGGGTAGCCAAGAGACCCAGTACTTC. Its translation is CASSQEWVRGSQETQYF.

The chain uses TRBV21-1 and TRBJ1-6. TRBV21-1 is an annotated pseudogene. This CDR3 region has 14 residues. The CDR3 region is CASKRAGGQSPLHF. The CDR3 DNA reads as TGTGCCAGCAAAAGGGCGGGGGGACAGTCACCCCTCCACTTT.

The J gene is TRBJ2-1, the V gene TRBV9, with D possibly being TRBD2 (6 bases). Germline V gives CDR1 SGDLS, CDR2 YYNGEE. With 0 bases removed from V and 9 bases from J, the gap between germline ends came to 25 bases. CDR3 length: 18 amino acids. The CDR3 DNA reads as TGTGCCAGCAGCGTAGCGGTTTGGTGTCTAGCGCGTTTATTTGAGCAGTTCTTC. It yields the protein CASSVAVWCLARLFEQFF. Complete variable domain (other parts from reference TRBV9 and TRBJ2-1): DSGVTQTPKHLITATGQRVTLRCSPRSGDLSVYWYQQSLDQGLQFLIQYYNGEERAKGNILERFSAQQFPDLHSELNLSSLELGDSALYFCASSVAVWCLARLFEQFFGPGTRLTVL.

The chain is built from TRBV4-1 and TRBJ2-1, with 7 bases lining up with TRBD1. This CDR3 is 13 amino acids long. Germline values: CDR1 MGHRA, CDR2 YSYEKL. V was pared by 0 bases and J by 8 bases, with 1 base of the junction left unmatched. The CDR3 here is CASSQDRGHEQFF. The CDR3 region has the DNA TGCGCCAGCAGCCAAGATAGGGGGCATGAGCAGTTCTTC.

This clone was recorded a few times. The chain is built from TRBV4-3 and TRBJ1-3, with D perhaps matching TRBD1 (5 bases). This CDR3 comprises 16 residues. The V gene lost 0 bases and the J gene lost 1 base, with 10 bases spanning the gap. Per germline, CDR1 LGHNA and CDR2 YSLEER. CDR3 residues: CASSQDRGFSGNTIYF. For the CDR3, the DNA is TGCGCCAGCAGCCAAGACCGGGGGTTTTCTGGAAACACCATATATTTT.

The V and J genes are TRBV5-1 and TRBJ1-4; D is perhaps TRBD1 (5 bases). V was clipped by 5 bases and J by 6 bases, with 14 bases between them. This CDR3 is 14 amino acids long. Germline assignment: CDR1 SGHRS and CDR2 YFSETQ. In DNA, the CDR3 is TGCGCCAGCAGGTCGGGGGGAGGAGATGAAAAACTGTTTTTT. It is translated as CASRSGGGDEKLFF.